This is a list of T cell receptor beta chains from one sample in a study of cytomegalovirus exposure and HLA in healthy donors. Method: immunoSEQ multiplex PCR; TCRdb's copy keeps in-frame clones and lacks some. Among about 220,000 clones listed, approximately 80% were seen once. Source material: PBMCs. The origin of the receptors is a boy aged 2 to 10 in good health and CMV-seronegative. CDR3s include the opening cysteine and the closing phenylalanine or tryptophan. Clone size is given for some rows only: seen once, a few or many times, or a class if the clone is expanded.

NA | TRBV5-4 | CASSSLVRRENEQFF
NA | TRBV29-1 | CSAQGTGDQPQHF
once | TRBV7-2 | CASSPTGAYEQYF
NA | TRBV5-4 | CASSLPRGEGNIQYF
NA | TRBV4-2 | CASSHAGGAGETQYF
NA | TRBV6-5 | CASSVGAGAEQYF
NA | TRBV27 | CASSLRQGGYEQYF
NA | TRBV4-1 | CASSQVGRNQPQHF
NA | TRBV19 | CASSIVTSAYNEQFF
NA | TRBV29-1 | CSGGLAGVKTDTQYF
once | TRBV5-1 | CASRPDSHNEKLFF
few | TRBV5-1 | CASSLTGEPGANVLTF
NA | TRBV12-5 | CASGLEAGSNQPQHF
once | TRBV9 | CASSVGSLDTQYF
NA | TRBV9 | CASARGLAASYEQYF
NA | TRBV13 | CASSLGAVGRGGNYGYTF
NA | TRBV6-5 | CASSYRRTPPSTQYF
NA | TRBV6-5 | CASSYGQEADTQYF
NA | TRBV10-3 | CAISGGTGEGYTF
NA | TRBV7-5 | CARSSDWPNEQFF
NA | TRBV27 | CASSLTGTSGYEQYF
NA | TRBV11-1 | CASSWTSGSSDTQYF
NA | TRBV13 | CASSPGQGNNEQFF
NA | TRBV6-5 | CASTLLYEQYF
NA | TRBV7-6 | CASSPGQFYNEQFF
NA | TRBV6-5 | CASSLTDRVNTEAFF
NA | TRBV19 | CASRPTGGGVYEQFF
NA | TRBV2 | CAGSTNTEAFF
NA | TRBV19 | CASSPRTYNEQFF